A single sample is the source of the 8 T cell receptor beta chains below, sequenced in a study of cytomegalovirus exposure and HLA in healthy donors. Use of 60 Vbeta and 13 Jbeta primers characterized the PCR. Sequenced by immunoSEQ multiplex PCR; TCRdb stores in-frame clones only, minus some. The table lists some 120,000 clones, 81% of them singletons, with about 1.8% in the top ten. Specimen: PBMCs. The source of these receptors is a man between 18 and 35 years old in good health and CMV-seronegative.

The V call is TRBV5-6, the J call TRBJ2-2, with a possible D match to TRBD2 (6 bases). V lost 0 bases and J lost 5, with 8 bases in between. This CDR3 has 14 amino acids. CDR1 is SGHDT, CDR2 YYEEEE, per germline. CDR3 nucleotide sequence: TGTGCCAGCAGCTTGGGGAGGGTTACCGGGGAGCTGTTTTTT. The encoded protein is CASSLGRVTGELFF.

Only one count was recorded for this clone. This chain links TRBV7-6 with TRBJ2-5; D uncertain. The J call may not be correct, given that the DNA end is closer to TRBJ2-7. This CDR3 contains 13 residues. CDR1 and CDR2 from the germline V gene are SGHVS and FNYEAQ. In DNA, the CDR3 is TGTGCCAGCAGTTTGCTGTTTGTCTACGAGCAGTACTTC. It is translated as CASSLLFVYEQYF.

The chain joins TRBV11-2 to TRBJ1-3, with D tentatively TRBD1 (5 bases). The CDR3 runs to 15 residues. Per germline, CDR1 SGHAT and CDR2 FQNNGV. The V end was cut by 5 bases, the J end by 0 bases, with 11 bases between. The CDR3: CASSPFQGSGNTIYF. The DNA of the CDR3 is TGTGCCAGCAGCCCTTTTCAGGGCTCTGGAAACACCATATATTTT.

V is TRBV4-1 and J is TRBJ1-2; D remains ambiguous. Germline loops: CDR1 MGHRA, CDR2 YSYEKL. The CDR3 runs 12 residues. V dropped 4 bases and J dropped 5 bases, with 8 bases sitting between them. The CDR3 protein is CASSLGGYGYTF. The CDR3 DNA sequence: TGCGCCAGCAGCCTAGGCGGGTATGGCTACACCTTC.

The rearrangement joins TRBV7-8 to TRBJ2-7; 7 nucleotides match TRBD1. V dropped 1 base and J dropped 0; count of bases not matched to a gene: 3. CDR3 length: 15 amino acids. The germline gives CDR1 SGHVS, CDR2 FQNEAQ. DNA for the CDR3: TGTGCCAGCAGCTTAGGGGGACAGAGCTCCTACGAGCAGTACTTC. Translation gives CASSLGGQSSYEQYF.

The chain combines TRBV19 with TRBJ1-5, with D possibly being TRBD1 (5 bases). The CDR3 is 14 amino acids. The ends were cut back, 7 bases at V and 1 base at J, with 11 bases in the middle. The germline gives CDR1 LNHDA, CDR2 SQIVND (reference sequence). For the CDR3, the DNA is TGTGCCAGTACCGATAGGGGCAGCAATCAGCCCCAGCATTTT. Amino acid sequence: CASTDRGSNQPQHF.

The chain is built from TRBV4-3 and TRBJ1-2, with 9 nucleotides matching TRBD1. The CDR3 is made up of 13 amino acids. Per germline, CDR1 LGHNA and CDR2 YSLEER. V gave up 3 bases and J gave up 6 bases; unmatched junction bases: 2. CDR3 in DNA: TGCGCCAGCAGCCACGGGACAGGGAATGGCTACACCTTC. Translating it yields CASSHGTGNGYTF.

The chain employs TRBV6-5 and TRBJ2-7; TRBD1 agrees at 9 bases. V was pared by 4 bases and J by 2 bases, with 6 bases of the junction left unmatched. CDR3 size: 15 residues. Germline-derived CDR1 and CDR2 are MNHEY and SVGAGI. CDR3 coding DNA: TGTGCCAGCAGTTGGGGGACAGGGAAGGCCTACGAGCAGTACTTC. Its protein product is CASSWGTGKAYEQYF.